Shown below are 29 T cell receptor beta chains from a single sample sequenced in a study of CD8 T cells in ankylosing spondylitis. General study findings and limits: Seemingly characteristic of ankylosing spondylitis blood was a TCR beta motif consisting of 7 or 8 highly homologous variants.

TCRdb passed the 5' RACE reads through MiXCR, listing each CDR3 protein once. The sample yields about 510,000 distinct CDR3 sequences, about 5.2% seen once. For these TCRs, the target antigens are not known. Sequencing was performed on blood, either unsorted or a sorted T cell fraction (not recorded which). The receptors were gathered from a male donor with ankylosing spondylitis.

The chain has TRBV7-2 and TRBJ2-3, with D maybe TRBD2 (7 bases). CDR1 and CDR2 (germline): SGHTA, FQGNSA. The CDR3 sequence is 14 residues long. V was trimmed by 5 bases and J by 4 bases, leaving 13 bases between them. The CDR3 DNA follows: TGTGCCAGCAGCCGCGGGGGCAGCGCAGATACGCAGTATTTT. Protein: CASSRGGSADTQYF.

This clonotype was detected only a few times. The V gene is TRBV20-1, the J gene TRBJ2-1; D remains unclear. Trimming removed 3 bases at V and 6 bases at J, with 15 bases between. CDR3 length equals 14 residues. Germline V gene lookup returns CDR1 DFQATT and CDR2 SNEGSKA (reference sequence). This chain's CDR3 is CSASPAARVNEQFF. Here the CDR3 DNA reads TGCAGTGCTAGCCCGGCGGCCCGTGTCAATGAGCAGTTCTTC.

The V gene is TRBV11-2, the J gene TRBJ2-7; TRBD2 is a possible D gene (6 bases). The CDR3 spans 13 residues. V was trimmed by 4 bases and J by 7 bases, leaving 14 bases between them. In germline, CDR1 is SGHAT, CDR2 FQNNGV. The CDR3 region is CASSSDGGREQYF. The CDR3 nucleotides are TGTGCCAGCAGCTCCGACGGGGGACGGGAGCAGTACTTC.

The genes are TRBV5-1 and TRBJ2-7; TRBD1 matches 9 bases. V shed 5 bases and J 5 bases; nucleotides not matched to a gene: 14. The CDR3 runs 16 residues. CDR1 and CDR2 from the germline V gene are SGHRS and YFSETQ. CDR3 region: CASSPRTGGTLHEQYF. The CDR3 region has the DNA TGCGCCAGCAGTCCTAGAACAGGGGGCACCCTCCACGAGCAGTACTTC. Variable domain in full (rest from reference TRBV5-1 and TRBJ2-7): KAGVTQTPRYLIKTRGQQVTLSCSPISGHRSVSWYQQTPGQGLQFLFEYFSETQRNKGNFPGRFSGRQFSNSRSEMNVSTLELGDSALYLCASSPRTGGTLHEQYFGPGTRLTVT.

This chain uses TRBV7-9 with TRBJ1-4; D gene ambiguous. Trimming shortened V by 4 bases and J by 8 bases, and 8 bases separated the two germline ends. The CDR3 is 12 amino acids. CDR1 is SEHNR and CDR2 is FQNEAQ in the germline V gene (reference sequence). CDR3 nucleotides: TGTGCCAGCAGCTCTTCGTCAGAAAAACTGTTTTTT. As protein: CASSSSSEKLFF. Together with reference TRBV7-9 and TRBJ1-4, the CDR3 gives the full variable domain: DTGVSQNPRHKITKRGQNVTFRCDPISEHNRLYWYRQTLGQGPEFLTYFQNEAQLEKSRLLSDRFSAERPKGSFSTLEIQRTEQGDSAMYLCASSSSSEKLFFGSGTQLSVL.

This clonotype was seen ten or more times. The chain has TRBV5-1 and TRBJ1-1; D is unresolved. There are 13 residues in the CDR3. Germline lookup yields CDR1 SGHRS and CDR2 YFSETQ. Trimming cost V 6 bases and J 1 base, with 10 bases left between them. The CDR3 DNA reads as TGCGCCAGCACTATCGGAGAGAACACTGAAGCTTTCTTT. Translating it yields CASTIGENTEAFF.

This clonotype was seen at least ten times. V is TRBV4-3 and J is TRBJ1-5; D possibly corresponds to TRBD1 (5 bases). Germline loops: CDR1 LGHNA, CDR2 YSLEER. V lost 1 base and J 3 bases, leaving 10 bases between the germline ends. The CDR3 runs 15 residues. The CDR3 loop reads CASSQVKGVNQPQHF. Written as DNA, the CDR3 is TGCGCCAGCAGCCAAGTAAAAGGGGTCAATCAGCCCCAGCATTTT.

This clonotype was counted many times. CDR3 coding DNA: TGTGCCAGCAGAACTCCCTACGAGCAGTACTTC. Protein sequence: CASRTPYEQYF. The chain employs TRBV28 and TRBJ2-7; D gene ambiguous. This CDR3 comprises 11 residues. The germline V and J ends were trimmed by 6 bases and 2 bases, with 5 bases remaining between them. Germline assignment: CDR1 MDHEN and CDR2 SYDVKM.

This clonotype was seen many times. The chain has TRBV5-1 and TRBJ2-3; D might be TRBD1 (5 bases). In germline, CDR1 is SGHRS, CDR2 YFSETQ. With 5 bases removed from V and 2 bases from J, the gap between germline ends came to 15 bases. This CDR3 is 15 amino acids long. CDR3 sequence reads: CASRRKGRDTDTQYF. CDR3 DNA: TGCGCCAGCAGGAGAAAGGGCAGGGACACAGATACGCAGTATTTT.

The chain joins TRBV28 to TRBJ2-6; D uncertain. The CDR3 spans 18 residues. From germline, CDR1 is MDHEN and CDR2 SYDVKM. V lost 8 bases, J lost 0 bases, and 20 bases lay in between. As DNA, the CDR3 is TGTGCCAGCTCCCCGCTGGGCCTTGGGCCCTCTGGGGCCAACGTCCTGACTTTC. This sequence encodes CASSPLGLGPSGANVLTF.

This clonotype was seen ten or more times. The chain joins TRBV20-1 to TRBJ1-5, with a possible D match to TRBD1 (6 bases). Germline CDR1 reads DFQATT; CDR2 reads SNEGSKA (reference sequence). Trimming removed 7 bases from V and 0 bases from J, with 22 bases in between. This CDR3 region has 17 residues. CDR3 residues: CSGGRWTDEYSNQPQHF. The CDR3 nucleotides are TGCAGTGGGGGGCGCTGGACGGATGAGTATAGCAATCAGCCCCAGCATTTT.

Ten or more counts support this clonotype. The J gene is TRBJ2-1, the V gene TRBV24-1, with D perhaps matching TRBD1 (5 bases). The V end lost 4 bases, the J end lost 5 bases, and 8 bases lay between the germline ends. Looked up from germline, CDR1 is KGHDR and CDR2 is SFDVKD. CDR3 length equals 13 residues. The CDR3, as DNA: TGTGCCACCAGTGAAATAGGGGACAATGAGCAGTTCTTC. Amino acids: CATSEIGDNEQFF.

The table lists this clonotype with many counts. The chain has TRBV6-5 and TRBJ1-1, with D perhaps TRBD1 (6 bases). The CDR3 totals 16 residues. The V gene lost 0 bases and the J gene lost 0 bases, with 11 bases spanning the gap. The germline V gene has CDR1 MNHEY and CDR2 SVGAGI. CDR3 bases: TGTGCCAGCAGTTACTCAGGGGGGCTGATGAACACTGAAGCTTTCTTT. Its protein is CASSYSGGLMNTEAFF.

This clonotype showed up many times. This rearrangement joins TRBV10-3 to TRBJ1-2; tentative D call: TRBD1 (6 bases). The CDR3 runs 12 residues. Germline V lookup: CDR1 ENHRY, CDR2 SYGVKD. Trimming cost V 4 bases and J 11 bases, with 14 bases left between them. The DNA for the CDR3 is TGTGCCATCAGTGGGGACACTCAAGGATACACCTTC. Its protein product is CAISGDTQGYTF.

Comments on this clonotype: Since a much larger clone is just one base distant, this may be a read error. The V call is TRBV5-1, the J call TRBJ2-5; tentative D call: TRBD1 (6 bases). This CDR3 contains 14 residues. The germline gives CDR1 SGHRS, CDR2 YFSETQ. Here the CDR3 reads CASSGGYYQQTQYF. CDR3 in DNA: TGCGCCAGCAGCGGGGGCTACTACCAACAGACCCAGTACTTC.

This clonotype was counted ten times or more. The chain carries TRBV20-1 and TRBJ1-5, with D unresolved. CDR1 and CDR2 (germline): DFQATT, SNEGSKA (reference sequence). The CDR3 extends over 13 amino acids. V gave up 6 bases and J gave up 3 bases, with 12 bases separating them. The CDR3 bases are TGCAGTGCGAAAGCGGGTTTCAATCAGCCCCAGCATTTT. It translates to CSAKAGFNQPQHF.

This clonotype occurred many times. This CDR3 is CASSTANTEAFF. DNA of the CDR3: TGCGCCAGCAGTACAGCGAACACTGAAGCTTTCTTT. V is TRBV10-1 and J is TRBJ1-1; no firm D call. The germline CDR1 and CDR2 sequences are WNHNN and SYGVQD (reference sequence). V lost 5 bases, J lost 1 base, and 5 bases lay in between. CDR3 size: 12 residues.

This clonotype was counted ten times or more. The chain carries TRBV11-2 and TRBJ2-1; 9 bases are shared with TRBD1. The CDR3 contains 15 residues. V gave up 5 bases and J gave up 3 bases; unmatched junction bases: 5. The germline V gene has CDR1 SGHAT and CDR2 FQNNGV. The CDR3 sequence: CASSPGQGHYNEQFF. In DNA, the CDR3 is TGTGCCAGCAGCCCGGGACAGGGACACTACAATGAGCAGTTCTTC.

Many counts were recorded for this clonotype. The CDR3 coding sequence is TGCATCCTGGGTCGCGGGAGGGAGCAGTTCTTC. The encoded protein is CILGRGREQFF. The chain carries TRBV29-1 and TRBJ2-1, with 8 positions matching TRBD2. Germline CDR1 SQVTM, CDR2 ANQGSEA. This CDR3 is 11 amino acids long.

The CDR3, as DNA: TGCAGGGCATGGCAGGCGGGGAACTACGAGCAGTACTTC. Protein product: CRAWQAGNYEQYF. The J gene is TRBJ2-7, the V gene TRBV20-1, with D possibly TRBD2 on 6 matching bases. The CDR3 consists of 13 residues. Germline CDR1 reads DFQATT; CDR2 reads SNEGSKA (reference sequence).

In its sample, this clonotype was seen many times. The chain couples TRBV15 to TRBJ2-4; D ambiguous. From germline, CDR1 is LNHNV and CDR2 YYDKDF (reference sequence). This CDR3 comprises 14 residues. With 0 bases removed from V and 15 bases from J, the gap between germline ends came to 18 bases. The CDR3 sequence is CATSRELFAFTVYF. DNA of the CDR3: TGTGCCACCAGCAGAGAGTTGTTCGCGTTTACGGTGTACTTC.

This clonotype occurred many times. This chain links TRBV5-1 with TRBJ1-2, with D perhaps matching TRBD1 (5 bases). The V end lost 3 bases, the J end lost 4 bases, and 10 bases lay between the germline ends. CDR3 length: 13 amino acids. CDR1 and CDR2 (germline): SGHRS, YFSETQ. The chain's CDR3 is CASSSGGTYGYTF. CDR3 sequence (DNA): TGCGCCAGCAGCTCCGGAGGGACCTATGGCTACACCTTC.

In its sample, this clonotype was seen many times. The rearrangement joins TRBV7-2 to TRBJ1-2, with TRBD1 identical over 9 bases. The V and J ends lost 1 base and 2 bases, in that order; junction bases with no gene match: 2. Germline CDR1 reads SGHTA; CDR2 reads FQGNSA. CDR3 length: 15 amino acids. This CDR3 is CASSLVTGGNYGYTF. The DNA of the CDR3 is TGTGCCAGCAGCTTAGTGACAGGGGGAAACTATGGCTACACCTTC.

This clonotype was counted at least ten times. V is TRBV7-9 and J is TRBJ2-3; TRBD2 matches 8 bases. The CDR3 consists of 16 residues. Germline trimming cut 5 bases from V and 0 bases from J; bases unmatched to any gene: 7. Germline CDR1 reads SEHNR; CDR2 reads FQNEAQ (reference sequence). This CDR3 reads CASSPRGGYSTDTQYF. CDR3 nucleotides: TGTGCCAGCAGCCCCCGGGGGGGCTATAGCACAGATACGCAGTATTTT. Complete variable domain (other parts from reference TRBV7-9 and TRBJ2-3): DTGVSQNPRHKITKRGQNVTFRCDPISEHNRLYWYRQTLGQGPEFLTYFQNEAQLEKSRLLSDRFSAERPKGSFSTLEIQRTEQGDSAMYLCASSPRGGYSTDTQYFGPGTRLTVL.

The chain is built from TRBV4-1 and TRBJ1-1; D is possibly TRBD1 (5 bases). Germline V gene data show CDR1 as MGHRA and CDR2 as YSYEKL. CDR3 size: 15 residues. The germline V and J ends were trimmed by 0 bases and 0 bases, with 8 bases remaining between them. CDR3 bases: TGCGCCAGCAGCCAAGATCGGGGACTGAACACTGAAGCTTTCTTT. Translating it yields CASSQDRGLNTEAFF.

This clonotype occurred many times. The chain has TRBV29-1 and TRBJ1-2, with 9 nucleotides matching TRBD1. With V trimmed by 6 bases and J by 6 bases, 8 bases remained unmatched. The CDR3 consists of 13 residues. The germline gives CDR1 SQVTM, CDR2 ANQGSEA. The DNA for the CDR3 is TGCAGCGTCGGACAGGGGATAAGGGATGGCTACACCTTC. As protein: CSVGQGIRDGYTF.

This clonotype was seen ten or more times. This sequence joins TRBV5-6 and TRBJ2-5; 9 bases match TRBD2. The CDR3 is 17 amino acids. Germline V gene data show CDR1 as SGHDT and CDR2 as YYEEEE. V lost 1 base to trimming and J lost 2 bases; unmatched junction nucleotides: 9. CDR3 DNA: TGTGCCAGCAGCTTGTTGGTAGCGGGGGTCAGACAAGAGACCCAGTACTTC. It translates to CASSLLVAGVRQETQYF.

The chain links TRBV7-9 to TRBJ1-2; the D gene is possibly TRBD1 (6 bases). CDR1 and CDR2 (germline): SEHNR, FQNEAQ (reference sequence). The CDR3 runs to 13 residues. The V gene lost 6 bases and the J gene lost 8 bases, with 16 bases spanning the gap. DNA for the CDR3: TGTGCCAGCAGGATCGGGCAGGGGAGCGGCTACACCTTC. It yields the protein CASRIGQGSGYTF.

This chain links TRBV20-1 with TRBJ2-4; maybe TRBD2 (6 bases). Trimming shortened V by 6 bases and J by 2 bases, and 17 bases separated the two germline ends. This CDR3 has 15 amino acids. Germline values: CDR1 DFQATT, CDR2 SNEGSKA (reference sequence). The CDR3 sequence is CSAILSGGSKNIQYF. CDR3 DNA: TGCAGTGCCATTCTGAGCGGAGGGTCCAAAAACATTCAGTACTTC.